This entry lists 12 T cell receptor beta chains sequenced from one sample in a study of T cell clonality in common variable immunodeficiency (dated by TCRdb to 2013 to 2016). The method was the immunoSEQ multiplex PCR assay. The clones in this table, taken by TCRdb from immuneACCESS, are in-frame only. Not every clone is retained; where verified, under half of the shortfall comes from an unresolved V gene, and the cause of the rest is unknown. The data for this sample show tens of thousands of clones, each detected more than once. Roughly 3.6% of the sample lies in the top ten. The sequenced sample consisted of peripheral blood mononuclear cells. Receptors were obtained from a person aged 18-70 years in good health.

This clone showed up just a few times. The read comes to an end 3 residues before the CDR3 does, leaving the germline J gene to fill in the end. This chain connects TRBV11-2 to TRBJ2-3, with D maybe TRBD1 (6 bases). Germline V gene data show CDR1 as SGHAT and CDR2 as FQNNGV. The CDR3 length is 14 residues. The part of the CDR3 DNA that was read is TGTGCCAGCAGCTCCCGGACAGCCCAAGAGACG. As protein: CASSSRTAQET. The full CDR3 protein reads CASSSRTAQETQYF. The variable domain in full, completed from reference TRBV11-2 and TRBJ2-3, reads EAGVAQSPRYKIIEKRQSVAFWCNPISGHATLYWYQQILGQGPKLLIQFQNNGVVDDSQLPKDRFSAERLKGVDSTLKIQPAKLEDSAVYLCASSSRTAQETQYFGPGTRLTVL.

This clone appeared many times. The read ends 3 residues shy of where the CDR3 ends; the end is completed using the germline J gene. The chain has TRBV4-1 and TRBJ1-2, with 7 bases fitting TRBD1. CDR1 is MGHRA, CDR2 YSYEKL, per germline. After removal of 1 base from V and 0 bases from J, the junction contained 2 bases not matched to a gene. The CDR3 covers 15 residues. The part of the CDR3 DNA that was read is TGCGCCAGCAGCCAAGGGGGACAGCCTAACTATGGC. The encoded protein is CASSQGGQPNYG. The complete CDR3 protein is CASSQGGQPNYGYTF.

This clone showed up many times. The read falls 3 residues short of the CDR3 end, and the missing part is taken from the germline J gene. The chain carries TRBV10-1 and TRBJ1-5; 7 bases agree with TRBD1. J lost 7 bases, V lost 7 bases, and 10 bases had no gene match. Germline V lookup: CDR1 WNHNN, CDR2 SYGVQD (reference sequence). This CDR3 region has 14 residues. CDR3 in amino acids: CASTRQGVSQPQHF. The CDR3 DNA, read in part, is TGCGCCAGCACACGACAGGGCGTAAGCCAGCCC.

This clone was observed at least ten times. The read ends 3 residues shy of where the CDR3 ends; the end is completed using the germline J gene. V and J are TRBV19 and TRBJ2-1; D might be TRBD1 (6 bases). Looked up from germline, CDR1 is LNHDA and CDR2 is SQIVND (reference sequence). The CDR3 loop spans 14 amino acids. V lost 6 bases and J lost 9, with 18 bases in between. CDR3 bases read: TGTGCCAGTAGCCCACAGGGTGGCGTGGGTGAG. It translates to CASSPQGGVGE. The whole CDR3 region reads CASSPQGGVGEQFF.

The table lists this clone with many counts. The read halts 3 residues ahead of the CDR3 end, with the missing end drawn from the germline J gene. The gene calls are TRBV7-9 and TRBJ1-2; 7 bases are a match to TRBD1. The CDR3 contains 15 residues. In germline, CDR1 is SEHNR, CDR2 FQNEAQ (reference sequence). V gave up 5 bases and J gave up 4 bases; unmatched junction bases: 10. CDR3 DNA (partial): TGTGCCAGCAGCACCTCCGACAGGGAGGCCTATGGC. It translates to CASSTSDREAYG. The entire CDR3 reads CASSTSDREAYGYTF.

This clone was seen ten or more times. The CDR3 here is CASSSGTPEQYF. CDR3 bases read: TGCGCCAGCAGCTCCGGGACTCCCGAG. V gene TRBV5-1 combines with J gene TRBJ2-7, with D maybe TRBD2 (6 bases). The read is 3 residues too short to cover the CDR3 end, so that end is filled in from the germline J gene. CDR1 is SGHRS, CDR2 YFSETQ, per germline. This CDR3 has 12 amino acids. Trimming left V 3 bases short and J 6 bases short, with 10 bases between.

This clone was counted many times. The read is 3 residues too short to cover the CDR3 end, so that end is filled in from the germline J gene. The chain joins TRBV5-6 to TRBJ2-3, with D perhaps TRBD2 (5 bases). Germline values: CDR1 SGHDT, CDR2 YYEEEE. This CDR3 has 12 residues. CDR3 in amino acids: CASSLGRVTQYF. CDR3 DNA, as far as it was read: TGTGCCAGCAGCTTGGGGCGGGTGACG.

This clone was seen at least ten times. The CDR3 goes on 3 residues after the read ends, and that part is filled in from the germline J gene. The genes are TRBV7-2 and TRBJ2-3; TRBD1 aligns across 7 bases. Germline CDR1 SGHTA, CDR2 FQGNSA. V shed 5 bases and J 3 bases; nucleotides not matched to a gene: 5. The CDR3 extends over 14 amino acids. The sequenced part of the CDR3 DNA is TGTGCCAGCAGCCTTCGACAGGGAACAGATACG. Its translation is CASSLRQGTDT. The CDR3 in full is CASSLRQGTDTQYF.

This clone was observed many times. The read ends 3 residues before the CDR3 terminus; that terminus is restored from the germline J gene. This chain joins TRBV2 and TRBJ2-2; no definite D call. This CDR3 is built from 16 residues. Trimming shortened V by 4 bases and J by 0 bases, and 12 bases separated the two germline ends. Germline V CDR1 and CDR2: SNHLY, FYNNEI. CDR3 DNA (partial): TGTGCCAGCAGTGTCGCAGGAATGACGAACACCGGGGAG. This encodes CASSVAGMTNTGE. The entire CDR3 protein is CASSVAGMTNTGELFF.

This clone was observed many times. The sequence runs out 3 residues before the end of the CDR3; the remainder is reconstructed from the germline J gene. The chain recombines TRBV6-1 with TRBJ2-2; D not resolved. This CDR3 comprises 14 residues. Per the germline V gene, CDR1 is MNHNS and CDR2 is SASEGT. The germline V and J ends were trimmed by 1 base and 5 bases, with 8 bases remaining between them. The CDR3 region is CASSEEVPTGELFF. The sequenced CDR3 bases are TGTGCCAGCAGTGAAGAGGTCCCAACCGGGGAG.

This clone was seen at least ten times. The read terminates 3 residues ahead of where the CDR3 ends, so the germline J gene completes it. The chain links TRBV20-1 to TRBJ2-2; the D gene is possibly TRBD1 (6 bases). Trimming removed 0 bases at V and 2 bases at J, with 13 bases between. The CDR3 spans 16 residues. Per germline, CDR1 DFQATT and CDR2 SNEGSKA (reference sequence). This CDR3 reads CSARDLAGTNTGELFF. The CDR3 DNA, read in part, is TGCAGTGCTAGAGATTTGGCAGGGACAAACACCGGGGAG.

This clone was seen many times. The read ends 3 residues shy of where the CDR3 ends; the end is completed using the germline J gene. The chain is built from TRBV29-1 and TRBJ2-5; TRBD1 is a possible D gene (6 bases). The CDR3 is 15 residues long. Trimming shortened V by 3 bases and J by 3 bases, and 17 bases separated the two germline ends. The germline CDR1 and CDR2 sequences are SQVTM and ANQGSEA. The CDR3 bases that were read are TGCAGCGTTGAGCAGGGGCCCGTGTCGAAAGAGACC. Translation: CSVEQGPVSKET. The whole CDR3 region reads CSVEQGPVSKETQYF.